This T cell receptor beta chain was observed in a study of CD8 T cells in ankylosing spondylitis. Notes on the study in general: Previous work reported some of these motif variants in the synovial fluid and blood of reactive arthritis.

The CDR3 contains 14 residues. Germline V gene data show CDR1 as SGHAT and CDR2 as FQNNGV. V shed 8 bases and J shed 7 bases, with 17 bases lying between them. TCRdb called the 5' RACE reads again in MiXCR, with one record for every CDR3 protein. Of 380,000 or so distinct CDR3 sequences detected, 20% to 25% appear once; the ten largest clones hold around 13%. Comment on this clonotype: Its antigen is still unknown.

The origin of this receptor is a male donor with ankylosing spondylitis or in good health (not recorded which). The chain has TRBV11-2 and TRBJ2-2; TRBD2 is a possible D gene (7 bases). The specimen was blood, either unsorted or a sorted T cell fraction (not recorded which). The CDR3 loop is CASPRGAEGGELFF. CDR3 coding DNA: TGTGCCAGCCCACGGGGGGCCGAGGGCGGGGAGCTGTTTTTT.